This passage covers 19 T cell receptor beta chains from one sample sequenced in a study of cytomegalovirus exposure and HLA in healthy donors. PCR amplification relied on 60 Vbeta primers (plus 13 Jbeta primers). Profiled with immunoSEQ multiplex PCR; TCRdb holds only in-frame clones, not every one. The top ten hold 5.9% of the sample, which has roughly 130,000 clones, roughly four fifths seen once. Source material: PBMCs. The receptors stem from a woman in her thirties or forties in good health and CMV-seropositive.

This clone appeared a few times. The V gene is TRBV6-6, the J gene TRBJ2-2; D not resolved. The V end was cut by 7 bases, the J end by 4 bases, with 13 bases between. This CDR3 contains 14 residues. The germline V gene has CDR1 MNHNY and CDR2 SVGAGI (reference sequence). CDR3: CASKTDTFTGELFF. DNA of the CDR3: TGTGCCAGCAAAACCGACACATTCACCGGGGAGCTGTTTTTT.

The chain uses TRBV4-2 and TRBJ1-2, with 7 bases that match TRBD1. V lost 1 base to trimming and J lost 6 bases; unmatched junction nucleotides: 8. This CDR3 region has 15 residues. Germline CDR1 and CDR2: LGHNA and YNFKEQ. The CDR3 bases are TGTGCCAGCAGCCAAGGACAGGGAAGACTTGATGGCTACACCTTC. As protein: CASSQGQGRLDGYTF.

The DNA for the CDR3 is TGTGCCAGCATGGGGCCCAATGAGCAGTTCTTC. Its translation: CASMGPNEQFF. The chain has TRBV25-1 and TRBJ2-1, with D possibly being TRBD1 (5 bases). CDR1 is MGHDK, CDR2 SYGVNS, per germline. V lost 7 bases, J lost 6 bases, and 7 bases lay in between. The CDR3 has 11 amino acids.

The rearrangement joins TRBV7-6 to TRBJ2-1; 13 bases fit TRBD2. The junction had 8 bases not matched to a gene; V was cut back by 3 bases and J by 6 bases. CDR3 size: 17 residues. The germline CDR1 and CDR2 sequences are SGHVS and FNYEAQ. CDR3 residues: CASSFTSGGARLNEQFF. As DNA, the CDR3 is TGTGCCAGCAGCTTTACTAGCGGGGGGGCCCGCCTCAATGAGCAGTTCTTC.

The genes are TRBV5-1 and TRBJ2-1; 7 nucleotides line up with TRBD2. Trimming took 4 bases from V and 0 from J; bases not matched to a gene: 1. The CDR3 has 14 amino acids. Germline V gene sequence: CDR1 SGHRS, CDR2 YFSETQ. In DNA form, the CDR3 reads TGCGCCAGCAGCCCGGGGGGCTCCTACAATGAGCAGTTCTTC. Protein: CASSPGGSYNEQFF.

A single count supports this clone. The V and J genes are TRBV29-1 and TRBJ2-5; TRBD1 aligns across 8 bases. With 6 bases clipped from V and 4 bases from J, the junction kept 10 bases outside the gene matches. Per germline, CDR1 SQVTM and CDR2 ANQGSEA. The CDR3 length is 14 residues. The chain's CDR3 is CSVLQGGWGETQYF. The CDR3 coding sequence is TGCAGCGTGTTACAGGGGGGATGGGGAGAGACCCAGTACTTC.

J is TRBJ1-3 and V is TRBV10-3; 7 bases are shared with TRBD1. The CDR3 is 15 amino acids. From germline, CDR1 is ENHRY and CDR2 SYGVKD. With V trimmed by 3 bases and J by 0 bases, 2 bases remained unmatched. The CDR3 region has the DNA TGTGCCATCAGTGACGGACAGGACTCTGGAAACACCATATATTTT. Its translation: CAISDGQDSGNTIYF.

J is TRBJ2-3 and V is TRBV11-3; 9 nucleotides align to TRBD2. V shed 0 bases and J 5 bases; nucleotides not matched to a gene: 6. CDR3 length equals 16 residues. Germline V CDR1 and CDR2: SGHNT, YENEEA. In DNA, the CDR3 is TGTGCCAGCAGCTTAGACGGCGCGGGGGGGCGAGATACGCAGTATTTT. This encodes CASSLDGAGGRDTQYF.

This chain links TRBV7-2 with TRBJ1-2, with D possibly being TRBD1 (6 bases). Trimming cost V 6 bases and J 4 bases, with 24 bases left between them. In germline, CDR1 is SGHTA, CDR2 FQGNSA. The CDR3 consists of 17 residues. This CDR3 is CASRGTRGGPLFYGYTF. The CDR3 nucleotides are TGTGCCAGCAGGGGCACCCGGGGGGGGCCACTATTCTATGGCTACACCTTC. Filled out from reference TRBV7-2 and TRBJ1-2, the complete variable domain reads GAGVSQSPSNKVTEKGKDVELRCDPISGHTALYWYRQSLGQGLEFLIYFQGNSAPDKSGLPSDRFSAERTGGSVSTLTIQRTQQEDSAVYLCASRGTRGGPLFYGYTFGSGTRLTVV.

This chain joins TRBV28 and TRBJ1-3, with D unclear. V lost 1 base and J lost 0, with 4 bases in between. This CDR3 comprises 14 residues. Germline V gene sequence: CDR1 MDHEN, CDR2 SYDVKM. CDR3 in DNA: TGTGCCAGCAGTTTATCGAGCTCTGGAAACACCATATATTTT. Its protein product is CASSLSSSGNTIYF. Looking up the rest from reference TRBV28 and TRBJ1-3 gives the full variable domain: DVKVTQSSRYLVKRTGEKVFLECVQDMDHENMFWYRQDPGLGLRLIYFSYDVKMKEKGDIPEGYSVSREKKERFSLILESASTNQTSMYLCASSLSSSGNTIYFGEGSWLTVV.

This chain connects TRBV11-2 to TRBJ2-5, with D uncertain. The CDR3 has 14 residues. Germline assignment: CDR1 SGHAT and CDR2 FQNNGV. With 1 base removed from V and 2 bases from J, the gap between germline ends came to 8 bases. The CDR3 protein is CASSLVWQQETQYF. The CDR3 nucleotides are TGTGCCAGCAGCTTAGTGTGGCAGCAAGAGACCCAGTACTTC. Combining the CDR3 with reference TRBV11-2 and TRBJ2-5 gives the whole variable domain EAGVAQSPRYKIIEKRQSVAFWCNPISGHATLYWYQQILGQGPKLLIQFQNNGVVDDSQLPKDRFSAERLKGVDSTLKIQPAKLEDSAVYLCASSLVWQQETQYFGPGTRLLVL.

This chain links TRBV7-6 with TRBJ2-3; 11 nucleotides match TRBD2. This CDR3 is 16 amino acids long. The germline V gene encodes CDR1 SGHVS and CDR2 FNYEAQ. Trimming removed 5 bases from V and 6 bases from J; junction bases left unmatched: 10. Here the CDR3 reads CASSQPGVAGGDTQYF. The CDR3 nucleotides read TGTGCCAGCAGCCAACCCGGGGTAGCGGGAGGGGATACGCAGTATTTT.

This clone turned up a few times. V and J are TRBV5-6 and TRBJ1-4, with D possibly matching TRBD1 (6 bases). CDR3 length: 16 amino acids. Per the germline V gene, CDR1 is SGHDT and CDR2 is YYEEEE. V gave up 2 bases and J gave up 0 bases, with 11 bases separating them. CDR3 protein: CASSFYRQATNEKLFF. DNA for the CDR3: TGTGCCAGCAGCTTTTACCGACAGGCAACTAATGAAAAACTGTTTTTT.

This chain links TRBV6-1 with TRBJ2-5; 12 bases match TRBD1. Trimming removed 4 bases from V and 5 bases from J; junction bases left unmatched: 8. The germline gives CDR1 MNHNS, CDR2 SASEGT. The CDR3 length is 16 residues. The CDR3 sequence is CASSVAGTGGRETQYF. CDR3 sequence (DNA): TGTGCCAGCAGTGTGGCCGGGACAGGGGGCCGGGAGACCCAGTACTTC.

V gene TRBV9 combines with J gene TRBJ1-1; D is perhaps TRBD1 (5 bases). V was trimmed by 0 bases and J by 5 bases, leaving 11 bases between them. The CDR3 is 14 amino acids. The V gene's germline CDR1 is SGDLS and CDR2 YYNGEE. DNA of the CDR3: TGTGCCAGCAGCGTAGTCGGGGGGGAGACTGAAGCTTTCTTT. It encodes CASSVVGGETEAFF. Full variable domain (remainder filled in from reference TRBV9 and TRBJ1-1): DSGVTQTPKHLITATGQRVTLRCSPRSGDLSVYWYQQSLDQGLQFLIQYYNGEERAKGNILERFSAQQFPDLHSELNLSSLELGDSALYFCASSVVGGETEAFFGQGTRLTVV.

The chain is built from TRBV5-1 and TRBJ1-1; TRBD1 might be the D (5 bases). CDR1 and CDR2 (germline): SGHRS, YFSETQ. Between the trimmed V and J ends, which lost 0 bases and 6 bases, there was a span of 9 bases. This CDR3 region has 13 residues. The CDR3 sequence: CASSLEVGAEAFF. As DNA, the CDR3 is TGCGCCAGCAGCTTGGAAGTAGGGGCTGAAGCTTTCTTT.

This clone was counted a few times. CDR3 sequence (DNA): TGCGCCAGCAGCCGTACTAGCGGGGGCACAGATACGCAGTATTTT. Amino acids: CASSRTSGGTDTQYF. This chain connects TRBV5-1 to TRBJ2-3; TRBD2 aligns across 10 bases. With V trimmed by 4 bases and J by 1 base, 3 bases remained unmatched. The length of the CDR3 is 15 residues. Germline-derived CDR1 and CDR2 are SGHRS and YFSETQ.

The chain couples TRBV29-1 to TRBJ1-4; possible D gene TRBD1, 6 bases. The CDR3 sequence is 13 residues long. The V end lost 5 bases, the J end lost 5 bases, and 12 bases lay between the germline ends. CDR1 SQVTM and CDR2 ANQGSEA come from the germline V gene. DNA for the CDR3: TGCAGCGTTCTGACAGGACCAAATGAAAAACTGTTTTTT. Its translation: CSVLTGPNEKLFF.

CDR3 in DNA: TGTGCCAGCAGTTTGACAGTTAGCAATCAGCCCCAGCATTTT. The encoded protein is CASSLTVSNQPQHF. The chain recombines TRBV28 with TRBJ1-5, with a possible D match to TRBD1 (5 bases). Germline CDR1 reads MDHEN; CDR2 reads SYDVKM. V shed 3 bases and J shed 0 bases, with 6 bases lying between them. The CDR3 spans 14 residues.